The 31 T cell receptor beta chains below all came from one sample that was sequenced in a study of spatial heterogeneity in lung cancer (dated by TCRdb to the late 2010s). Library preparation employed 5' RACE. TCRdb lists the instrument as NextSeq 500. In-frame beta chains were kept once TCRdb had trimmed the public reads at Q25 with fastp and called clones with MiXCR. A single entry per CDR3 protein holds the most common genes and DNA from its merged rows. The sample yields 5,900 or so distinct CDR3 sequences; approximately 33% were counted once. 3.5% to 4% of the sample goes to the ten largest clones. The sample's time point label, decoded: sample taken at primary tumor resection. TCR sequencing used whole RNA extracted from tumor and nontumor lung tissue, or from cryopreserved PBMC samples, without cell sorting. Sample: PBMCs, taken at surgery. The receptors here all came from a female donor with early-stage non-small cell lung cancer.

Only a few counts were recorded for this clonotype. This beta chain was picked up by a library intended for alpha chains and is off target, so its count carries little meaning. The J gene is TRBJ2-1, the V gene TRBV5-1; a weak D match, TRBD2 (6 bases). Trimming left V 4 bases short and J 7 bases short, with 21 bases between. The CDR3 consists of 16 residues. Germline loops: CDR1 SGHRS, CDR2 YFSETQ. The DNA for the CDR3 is TGCGCCAGCAGCCAAGGGCGGGGCGCCCTGGGGAATGAGCAGTTCTTC. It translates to CASSQGRGALGNEQFF.

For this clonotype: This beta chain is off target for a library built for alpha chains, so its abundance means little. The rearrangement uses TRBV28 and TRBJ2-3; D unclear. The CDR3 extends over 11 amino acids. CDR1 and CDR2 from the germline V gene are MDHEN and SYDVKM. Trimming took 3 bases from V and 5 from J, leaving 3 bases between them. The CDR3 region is CASSFLDTQYF. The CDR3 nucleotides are TGTGCCAGCAGTTTTTTAGATACGCAGTATTTT.

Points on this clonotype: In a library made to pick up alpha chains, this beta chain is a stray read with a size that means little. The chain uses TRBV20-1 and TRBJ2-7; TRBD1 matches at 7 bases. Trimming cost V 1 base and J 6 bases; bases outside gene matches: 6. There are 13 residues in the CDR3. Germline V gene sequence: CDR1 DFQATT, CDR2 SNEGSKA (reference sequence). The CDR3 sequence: CSARGHRGFEQYF. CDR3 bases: TGCAGTGCTAGAGGGCACAGGGGTTTCGAGCAGTACTTC.

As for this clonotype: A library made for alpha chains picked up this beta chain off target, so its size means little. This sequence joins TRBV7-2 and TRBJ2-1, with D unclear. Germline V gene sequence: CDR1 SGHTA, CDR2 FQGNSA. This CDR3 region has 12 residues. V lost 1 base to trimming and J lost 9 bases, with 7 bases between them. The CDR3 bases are TGTGCCAGCAGCTTAGGGCTGGGTGAGCAGTTCTTC. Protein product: CASSLGLGEQFF.

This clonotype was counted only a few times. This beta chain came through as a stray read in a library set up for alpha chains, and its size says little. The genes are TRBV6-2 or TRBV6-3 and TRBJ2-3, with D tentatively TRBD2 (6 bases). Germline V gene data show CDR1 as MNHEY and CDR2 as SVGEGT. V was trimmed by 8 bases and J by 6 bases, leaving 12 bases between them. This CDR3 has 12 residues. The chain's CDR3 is CASSLLADTQYF. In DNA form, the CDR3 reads TGTGCCAGCTCTTTGCTAGCGGATACGCAGTATTTT.

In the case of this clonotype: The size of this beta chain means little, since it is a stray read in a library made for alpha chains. CDR3 amino acids: CASSSTGEKAVFF. The CDR3 DNA reads as TGTGCCAGCAGCTCGACAGGGGAGAAGGCAGTGTTTTTT. The rearrangement joins TRBV11-1 to TRBJ2-2; TRBD1 agrees at 8 bases. Per the germline V gene, CDR1 is SGHAT and CDR2 is FQDESV (reference sequence). The V segment lost 4 bases and the J segment 15 bases; nucleotides outside the gene matches: 10. The CDR3 is 13 residues long. The variable domain in full, with the rest retrieved from reference TRBV11-1 and TRBJ2-2, is EAEVAQSPRYKITEKSQAVAFWCDPISGHATLYWYRQILGQGPELLVQFQDESVVDDSQLPKDRFSAERLKGVDSTLKIQPAELGDSAMYLCASSSTGEKAVFFGEGSRLTVL.

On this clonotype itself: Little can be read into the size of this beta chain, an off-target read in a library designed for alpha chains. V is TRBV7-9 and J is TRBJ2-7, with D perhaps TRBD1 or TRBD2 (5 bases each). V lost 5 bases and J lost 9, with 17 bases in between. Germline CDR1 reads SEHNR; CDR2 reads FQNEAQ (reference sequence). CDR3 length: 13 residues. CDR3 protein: CASSAGTAFGQYF. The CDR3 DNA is TGTGCCAGCAGCGCAGGGACGGCGTTTGGGCAGTACTTC.

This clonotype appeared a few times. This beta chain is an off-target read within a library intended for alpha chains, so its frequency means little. CDR3 coding DNA: TGTGCCAGCACCTTTTCCCGGGCTGGCGAGCAGTACTTC. It codes for CASTFSRAGEQYF. The chain links TRBV7-3 to TRBJ2-7; D unresolved. The length of the CDR3 is 13 residues. The germline V gene has CDR1 SGHTA and CDR2 FQGTGA. V was clipped by 7 bases and J by 6 bases, with 16 bases between them.

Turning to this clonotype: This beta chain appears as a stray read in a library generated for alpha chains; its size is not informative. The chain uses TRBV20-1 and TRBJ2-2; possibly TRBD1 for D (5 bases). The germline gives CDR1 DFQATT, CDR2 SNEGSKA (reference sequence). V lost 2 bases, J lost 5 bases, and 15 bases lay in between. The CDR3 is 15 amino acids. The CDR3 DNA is TGCAGTGCTAGAAGGGGCGTCTACGGGACCGGGGAGCTGTTTTTT. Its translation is CSARRGVYGTGELFF.

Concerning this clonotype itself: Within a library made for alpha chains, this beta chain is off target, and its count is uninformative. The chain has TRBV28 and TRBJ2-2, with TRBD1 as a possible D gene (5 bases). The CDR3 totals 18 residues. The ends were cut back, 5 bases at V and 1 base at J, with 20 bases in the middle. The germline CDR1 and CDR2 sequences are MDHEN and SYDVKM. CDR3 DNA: TGTGCCAGCAGTCCCGTCCTAAAGGCAGGGATGAACACCGGGGAGCTGTTTTTT. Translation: CASSPVLKAGMNTGELFF. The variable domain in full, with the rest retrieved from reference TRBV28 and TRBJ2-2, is DVKVTQSSRYLVKRTGEKVFLECVQDMDHENMFWYRQDPGLGLRLIYFSYDVKMKEKGDIPEGYSVSREKKERFSLILESASTNQTSMYLCASSPVLKAGMNTGELFFGEGSRLTVL.

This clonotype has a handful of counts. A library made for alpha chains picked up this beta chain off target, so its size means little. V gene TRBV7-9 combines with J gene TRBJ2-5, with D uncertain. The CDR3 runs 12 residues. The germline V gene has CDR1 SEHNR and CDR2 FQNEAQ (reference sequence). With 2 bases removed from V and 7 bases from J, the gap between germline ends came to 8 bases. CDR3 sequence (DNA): TGTGCCAGCAGCTTAATTGCCGGGACCCAGTACTTC. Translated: CASSLIAGTQYF.

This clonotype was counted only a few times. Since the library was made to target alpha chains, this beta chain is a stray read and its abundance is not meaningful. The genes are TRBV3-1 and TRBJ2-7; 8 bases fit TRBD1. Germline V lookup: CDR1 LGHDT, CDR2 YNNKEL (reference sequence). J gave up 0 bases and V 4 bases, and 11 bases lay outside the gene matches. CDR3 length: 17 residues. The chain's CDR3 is CASSRTGPRSLSYEQYF. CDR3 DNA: TGTGCCAGCAGCCGGACAGGGCCCAGGAGCCTCTCCTACGAGCAGTACTTC.

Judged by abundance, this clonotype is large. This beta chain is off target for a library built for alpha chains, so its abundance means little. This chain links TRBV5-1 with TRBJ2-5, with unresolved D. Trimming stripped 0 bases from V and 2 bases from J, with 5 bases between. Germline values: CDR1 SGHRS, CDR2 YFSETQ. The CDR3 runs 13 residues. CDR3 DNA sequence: TGCGCCAGCAGCTTGGCCCAGCAAGAGACCCAGTACTTC. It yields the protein CASSLAQQETQYF.

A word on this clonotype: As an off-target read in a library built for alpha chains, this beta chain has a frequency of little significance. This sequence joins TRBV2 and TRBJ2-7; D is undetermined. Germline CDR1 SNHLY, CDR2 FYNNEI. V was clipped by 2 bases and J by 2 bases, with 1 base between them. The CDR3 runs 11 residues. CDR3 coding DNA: TGTGCCAGCAGTGAAACCTACGAGCAGTACTTC. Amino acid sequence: CASSETYEQYF.

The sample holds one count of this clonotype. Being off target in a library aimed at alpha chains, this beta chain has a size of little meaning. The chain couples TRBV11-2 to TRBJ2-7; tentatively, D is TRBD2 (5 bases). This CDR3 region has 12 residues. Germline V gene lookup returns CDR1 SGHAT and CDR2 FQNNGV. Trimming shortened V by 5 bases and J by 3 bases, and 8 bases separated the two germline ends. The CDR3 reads CASSTRDYEQYF. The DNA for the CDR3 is TGTGCCAGCAGCACGAGGGACTACGAGCAGTACTTC.

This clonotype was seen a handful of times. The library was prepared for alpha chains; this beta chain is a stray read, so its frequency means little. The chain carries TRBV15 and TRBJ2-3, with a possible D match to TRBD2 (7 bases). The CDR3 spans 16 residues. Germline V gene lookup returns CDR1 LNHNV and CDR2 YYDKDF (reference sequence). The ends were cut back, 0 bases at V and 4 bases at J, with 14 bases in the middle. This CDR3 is CATSRDRGSGADTQYF. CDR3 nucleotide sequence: TGTGCCACCAGCAGAGATAGGGGGAGCGGGGCAGATACGCAGTATTTT.

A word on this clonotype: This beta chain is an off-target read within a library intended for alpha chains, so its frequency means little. CDR3 bases: TGCGCCAGCACCCCAGGCCCTTCCTACGAGCAGTACTTC. Translated: CASTPGPSYEQYF. The V call is TRBV5-1, the J call TRBJ2-7; D is undetermined. CDR3 length: 13 residues. The V gene lost 6 bases and the J gene lost 1 base, with 11 bases spanning the gap. Per germline, CDR1 SGHRS and CDR2 YFSETQ.

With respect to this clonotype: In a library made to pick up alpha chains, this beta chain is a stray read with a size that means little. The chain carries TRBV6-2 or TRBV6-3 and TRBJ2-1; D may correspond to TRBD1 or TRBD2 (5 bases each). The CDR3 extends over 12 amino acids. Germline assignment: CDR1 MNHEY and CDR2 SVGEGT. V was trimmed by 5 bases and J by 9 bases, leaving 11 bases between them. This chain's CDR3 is CASSRGVVEQFF. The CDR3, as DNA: TGTGCCAGCAGTCGAGGGGTGGTTGAGCAGTTCTTC.

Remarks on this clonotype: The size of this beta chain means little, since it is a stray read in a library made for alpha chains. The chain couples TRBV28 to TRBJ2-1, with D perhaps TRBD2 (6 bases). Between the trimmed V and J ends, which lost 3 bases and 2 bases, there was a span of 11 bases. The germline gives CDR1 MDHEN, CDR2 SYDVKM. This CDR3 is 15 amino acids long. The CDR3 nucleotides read TGTGCCAGCAGTTTCTTTAGCGGTGCCTACAATGAGCAGTTCTTC. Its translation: CASSFFSGAYNEQFF.

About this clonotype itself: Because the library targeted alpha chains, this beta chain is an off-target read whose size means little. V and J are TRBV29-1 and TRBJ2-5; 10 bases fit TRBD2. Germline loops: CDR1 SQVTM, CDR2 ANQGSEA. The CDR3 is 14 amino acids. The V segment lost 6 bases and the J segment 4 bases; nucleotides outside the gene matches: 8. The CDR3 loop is CSVPLAGVSETQYF. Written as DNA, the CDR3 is TGCAGCGTACCCCTAGCGGGGGTTTCAGAGACCCAGTACTTC.

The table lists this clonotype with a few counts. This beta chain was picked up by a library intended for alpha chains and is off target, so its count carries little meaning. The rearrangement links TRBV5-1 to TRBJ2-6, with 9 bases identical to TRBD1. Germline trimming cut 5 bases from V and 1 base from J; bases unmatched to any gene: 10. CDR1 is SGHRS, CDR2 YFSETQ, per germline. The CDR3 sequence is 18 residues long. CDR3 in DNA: TGCGCCAGCAGACCTAGCTCCGGGACAGGGTCTGGGGCCAACGTCCTGACTTTC. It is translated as CASRPSSGTGSGANVLTF.

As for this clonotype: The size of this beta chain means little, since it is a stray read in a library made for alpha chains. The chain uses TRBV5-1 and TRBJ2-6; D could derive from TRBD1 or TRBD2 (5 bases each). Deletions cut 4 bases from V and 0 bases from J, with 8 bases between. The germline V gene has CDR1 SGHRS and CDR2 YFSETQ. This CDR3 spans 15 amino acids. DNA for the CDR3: TGCGCCAGCAGCGCAGGGAGCTCTGGGGCCAACGTCCTGACTTTC. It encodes CASSAGSSGANVLTF.

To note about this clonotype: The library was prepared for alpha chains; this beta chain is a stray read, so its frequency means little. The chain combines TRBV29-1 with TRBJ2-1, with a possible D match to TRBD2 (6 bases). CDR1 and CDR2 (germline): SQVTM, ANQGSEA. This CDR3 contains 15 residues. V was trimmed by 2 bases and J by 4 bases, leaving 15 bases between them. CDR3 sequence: CSVEQIAVFYNEQFF. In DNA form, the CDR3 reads TGCAGCGTTGAACAAATAGCGGTCTTTTACAATGAGCAGTTCTTC.

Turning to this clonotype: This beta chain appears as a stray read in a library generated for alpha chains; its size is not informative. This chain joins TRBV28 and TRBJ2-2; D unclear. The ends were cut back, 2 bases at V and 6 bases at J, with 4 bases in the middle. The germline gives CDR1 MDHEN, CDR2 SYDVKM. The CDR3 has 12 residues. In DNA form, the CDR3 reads TGTGCCAGCAGTTTACAAGCCGGGGAGCTGTTTTTT. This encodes CASSLQAGELFF.

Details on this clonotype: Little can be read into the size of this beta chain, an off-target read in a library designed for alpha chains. The CDR3 here is CASSARQGTNTGELFF. The CDR3 nucleotides read TGTGCCAGCAGCGCTAGACAGGGGACTAACACCGGGGAGCTGTTTTTT. The chain employs TRBV3-1 and TRBJ2-2; 8 bases match TRBD1. The germline V gene encodes CDR1 LGHDT and CDR2 YNNKEL (reference sequence). There are 16 residues in the CDR3. The V and J ends lost 5 bases and 2 bases, in that order; junction bases with no gene match: 7.

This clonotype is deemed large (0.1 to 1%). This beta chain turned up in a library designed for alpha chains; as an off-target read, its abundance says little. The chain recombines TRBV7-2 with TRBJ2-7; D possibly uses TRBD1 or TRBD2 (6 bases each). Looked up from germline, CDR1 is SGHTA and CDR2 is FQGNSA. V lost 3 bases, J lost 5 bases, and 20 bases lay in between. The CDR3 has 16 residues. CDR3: CASSFPLVGGGNEQYF. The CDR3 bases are TGTGCCAGCAGCTTTCCCCTCGTGGGGGGCGGTAACGAGCAGTACTTC.

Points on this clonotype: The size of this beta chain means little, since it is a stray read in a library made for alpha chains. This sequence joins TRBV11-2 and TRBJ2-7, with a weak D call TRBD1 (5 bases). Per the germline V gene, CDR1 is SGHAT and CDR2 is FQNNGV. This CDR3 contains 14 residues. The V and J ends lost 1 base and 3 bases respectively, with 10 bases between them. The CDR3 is CASSLGGSRYEQYF. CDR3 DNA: TGTGCCAGCAGCTTAGGGGGCAGCCGCTACGAGCAGTACTTC.

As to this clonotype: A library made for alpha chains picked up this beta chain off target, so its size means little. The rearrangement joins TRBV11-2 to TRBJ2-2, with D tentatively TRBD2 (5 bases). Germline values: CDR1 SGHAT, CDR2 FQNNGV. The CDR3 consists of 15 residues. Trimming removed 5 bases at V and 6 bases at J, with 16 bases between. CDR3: CASSHIRGSPGELFF. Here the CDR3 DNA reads TGTGCCAGCAGCCACATCCGGGGATCCCCCGGGGAGCTGTTTTTT.

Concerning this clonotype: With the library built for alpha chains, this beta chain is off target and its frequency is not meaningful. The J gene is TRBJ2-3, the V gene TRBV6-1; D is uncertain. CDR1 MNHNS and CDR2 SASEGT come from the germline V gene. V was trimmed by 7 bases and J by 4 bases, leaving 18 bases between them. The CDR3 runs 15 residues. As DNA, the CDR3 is TGTGCCAGCACCTGGAAGGGATTGCTCCCAGATACGCAGTATTTT. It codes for CASTWKGLLPDTQYF.

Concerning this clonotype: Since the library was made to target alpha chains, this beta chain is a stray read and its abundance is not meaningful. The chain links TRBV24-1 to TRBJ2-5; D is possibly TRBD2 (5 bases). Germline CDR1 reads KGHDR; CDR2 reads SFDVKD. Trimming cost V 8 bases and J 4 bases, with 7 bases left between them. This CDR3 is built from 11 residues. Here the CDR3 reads CATTSRETQYF. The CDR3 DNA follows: TGTGCCACCACTAGCCGAGAGACCCAGTACTTC.

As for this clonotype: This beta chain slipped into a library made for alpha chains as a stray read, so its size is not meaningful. The CDR3 is CASSLFPVNTGELFF. In DNA form, the CDR3 reads TGTGCCAGCAGCTTATTCCCGGTGAACACCGGGGAGCTGTTTTTT. The chain employs TRBV7-2 and TRBJ2-2; D uncertain. The CDR3 covers 15 residues. Germline lookup yields CDR1 SGHTA and CDR2 FQGNSA. Deletions cut 2 bases from V and 1 base from J, with 8 bases between.